The 26 T cell receptor beta chains listed next were all sequenced from one sample in a study of blood T cell repertoires in COVID-19. The table came from immunoSEQ multiplex PCR; TCRdb's copy has only in-frame clones and leaves some out. The table shows tens of thousands of clones, with roughly 85% occurring only once. The sequencing input was peripheral blood. The receptors come from a human donor in a cohort sampled during active COVID-19.

The chain recombines TRBV7-2 with TRBJ1-2, with D unclear. The germline gives CDR1 SGHTA, CDR2 FQGNSA. With 5 bases removed from V and 6 bases from J, the gap between germline ends came to 16 bases. This CDR3 is 14 amino acids long. The CDR3 sequence is CASSTTGPGNGYTF. In nucleotides, the CDR3 is TGTGCCAGCAGCACCACCGGACCGGGAAATGGCTACACCTTC.

The rearrangement uses TRBV19 and TRBJ1-1, with a weak D call TRBD1 (5 bases). The germline gives CDR1 LNHDA, CDR2 SQIVND (reference sequence). V was cut by 2 bases and J by 1 base, with 8 bases left in between. CDR3 size: 14 residues. The CDR3 DNA reads as TGTGCCAGTAGTATATGGGGCGAGAACACTGAAGCTTTCTTT. It translates to CASSIWGENTEAFF. Full variable domain (rest looked up from reference TRBV19 and TRBJ1-1): DGGITQSPKYLFRKEGQNVTLSCEQNLNHDAMYWYRQDPGQGLRLIYYSQIVNDFQKGDIAEGYSVSREKKESFPLTVTSAQKNPTAFYLCASSIWGENTEAFFGQGTRLTVV.

This clone came up a few times. V is TRBV10-2 and J is TRBJ1-6; 7 bases are shared with TRBD1. V lost 4 bases, J lost 9 bases, and 6 bases stayed unmatched. Germline CDR1 WSHSY, CDR2 SAAADI. The CDR3 covers 14 residues. The CDR3 loop is CASSGAGGGSPLHF. Written as DNA, the CDR3 is TGCGCCAGCAGTGGGGCAGGGGGAGGTTCACCCCTCCACTTT.

CDR3 nucleotides: TGTGCCAGCAGCTTAGCACGACTCAATCAGCCCCAGCATTTT. This encodes CASSLARLNQPQHF. V gene TRBV7-2 combines with J gene TRBJ1-5; no definite D call. Germline V gene sequence: CDR1 SGHTA, CDR2 FQGNSA. Deletions cut 0 bases from V and 3 bases from J, with 6 bases between. This CDR3 is built from 14 residues.

The J gene is TRBJ2-1, the V gene TRBV18; 11 positions agree with TRBD1. Per germline, CDR1 KGHSH and CDR2 LQKENI. With V trimmed by 3 bases and J by 7 bases, 8 bases remained unmatched. The CDR3 is 16 residues long. The CDR3: CASSPIGDRGLNEQFF. CDR3 DNA: TGTGCCAGCTCACCGATTGGGGACAGGGGGTTGAATGAGCAGTTCTTC.

The V gene is TRBV7-8, the J gene TRBJ1-1; 7 positions agree with TRBD1. The junction had 9 bases not matched to a gene; V was cut back by 4 bases and J by 4 bases. In germline, CDR1 is SGHVS, CDR2 FQNEAQ. The CDR3 covers 15 residues. The CDR3 nucleotides read TGTGCCAGCAGCTCTCCTTACAGGGGAGGCACTGAAGCTTTCTTT. Translated: CASSSPYRGGTEAFF.

This clone was observed a single time. One junction end disagrees with the germline gene, perhaps due to a read error. The rearrangement links TRBV7-2 to TRBJ2-7; 10 bases match TRBD1. Germline V gene data show CDR1 as SGHTA and CDR2 as FQGNSA. The CDR3 covers 14 residues. The CDR3: CASRLGTGVREQYF. CDR3 coding DNA: TGTGCCAGCAGGTTAGGGACAGGGGTCCGCGAGCAGTACTTC. Using reference TRBV7-2 and TRBJ2-7 for the parts outside the CDR3, the full variable domain is GAGVSQSPSNKVTEKGKDVELRCDPISGHTALYWYRQSLGQGLEFLIYFQGNSAPDKSGLPSDRFSAERTGGSVSTLTIQRTQQEDSAVYLCASRLGTGVREQYFGPGTRLTVT.

The V gene is TRBV7-9, the J gene TRBJ1-6; maybe TRBD1 (6 bases). Per germline, CDR1 SEHNR and CDR2 FQNEAQ (reference sequence). V was pared by 3 bases and J by 8 bases, with 14 bases between. The CDR3 loop spans 15 amino acids. The CDR3 DNA is TGTGCCAGCAGCTTCGGGGGGGCTCGGGATTCACCCCTCCACTTT. The encoded protein is CASSFGGARDSPLHF.

The rearrangement links TRBV10-2 to TRBJ2-5; 9 bases are shared with TRBD2. Trimming removed 2 bases from V and 4 bases from J; junction bases left unmatched: 8. Germline assignment: CDR1 WSHSY and CDR2 SAAADI. The CDR3 runs to 16 residues. The CDR3 DNA reads as TGCGCCAGCAGTGAGGGAGTAGCGGGGGACCTAGAGACCCAGTACTTC. As protein: CASSEGVAGDLETQYF.

V usage is TRBV7-9 and J usage is TRBJ2-5, with TRBD1 identical over 8 bases. This CDR3 comprises 14 residues. Trimming took 3 bases from V and 2 from J; bases not matched to a gene: 2. Per the germline V gene, CDR1 is SEHNR and CDR2 is FQNEAQ (reference sequence). The CDR3, as DNA: TGTGCCAGCAGCTTCAGGACAGGGCAAGAGACCCAGTACTTC. Translation gives CASSFRTGQETQYF.

The rearrangement joins TRBV6-5 to TRBJ1-2, with TRBD1 matching 10 bases. CDR3 length equals 14 residues. From germline, CDR1 is MNHEY and CDR2 SVGAGI. V lost 5 bases and J lost 3; bases outside the gene matches: 3. Here the CDR3 DNA reads TGTGCCAGCAGTCACGGGACAGGGGACTATGGCTACACCTTC. Its translation is CASSHGTGDYGYTF.

This chain joins TRBV19 and TRBJ2-3, with 7 bases that match TRBD1. The CDR3 totals 15 residues. Losses at the gene ends were 4 bases for V and 6 bases for J; bases not matched to a gene: 10. CDR1 and CDR2 (germline): LNHDA, SQIVND (reference sequence). CDR3 residues: CASSTKTGFRDTQYF. As DNA, the CDR3 is TGTGCCAGTAGTACCAAGACAGGGTTTCGGGATACGCAGTATTTT.

In its sample, this clone was seen a few times. This chain joins TRBV3-1 (or the pseudogene TRBV3-2) and TRBJ1-6, with D perhaps matching TRBD1 (6 bases). V shed 6 bases and J shed 5 bases, with 11 bases lying between them. The V gene's germline CDR1 is LGHDT and CDR2 YNNKEL (reference sequence). The CDR3 consists of 14 residues. CDR3: CASSSGTNNSPLHF. The CDR3 DNA follows: TGTGCCAGCAGTTCCGGGACAAATAATTCACCCCTCCACTTT.

This chain joins TRBV7-8 and TRBJ2-3; D remains unclear. Germline V gives CDR1 SGHVS, CDR2 FQNEAQ. This CDR3 is 13 amino acids long. V was clipped by 5 bases and J by 6 bases, with 12 bases between them. The CDR3: CASSVSSRDTQYF. CDR3 nucleotides: TGTGCCAGCAGCGTTAGCAGTCGGGATACGCAGTATTTT. The complete variable domain, with remaining parts taken from reference TRBV7-8 and TRBJ2-3, reads GAGVSQSPRYKVAKRGQDVALRCDPISGHVSLFWYQQALGQGPEFLTYFQNEAQLDKSGLPSDRFFAERPEGSVSTLKIQRTQQEDSAVYLCASSVSSRDTQYFGPGTRLTVL.

The chain is built from TRBV19 and TRBJ2-7; 10 bases fit TRBD1. Germline V gene data show CDR1 as LNHDA and CDR2 as SQIVND (reference sequence). The CDR3 spans 14 residues. V shed 7 bases, J shed 3 bases, and the junction held 6 bases outside the gene matches. CDR3 amino acids: CASMGTGESYEQYF. The CDR3 DNA reads as TGTGCCAGTATGGGGACAGGGGAAAGCTACGAGCAGTACTTC.

The gene calls are TRBV6-5 and TRBJ1-3; 8 nucleotides match TRBD1. Germline V gene sequence: CDR1 MNHEY, CDR2 SVGAGI. This CDR3 contains 15 residues. V trimming: 6 bases; J trimming: 0 bases; junction bases outside the gene matches: 4. This chain's CDR3 is CASRRQGLSGNTIYF. CDR3 nucleotides: TGTGCCAGCAGGCGACAGGGGCTCTCTGGAAACACCATATATTTT.

The V call is TRBV11-3, the J call TRBJ2-5; tentatively, D is TRBD1 (6 bases). CDR3 length equals 13 residues. Trimming stripped 4 bases from V and 1 base from J, with 7 bases between. Germline V gene lookup returns CDR1 SGHNT and CDR2 YENEEA. The CDR3 reads CASSWDTQETQYF. For the CDR3, the DNA is TGTGCCAGCAGCTGGGACACCCAAGAGACCCAGTACTTC. The variable domain in full, with the rest retrieved from reference TRBV11-3 and TRBJ2-5, is EAGVVQSPRYKIIEKKQPVAFWCNPISGHNTLYWYLQNLGQGPELLIRYENEEAVDDSQLPKDRFSAERLKGVDSTLKIQPAELGDSAVYLCASSWDTQETQYFGPGTRLLVL.

Regarding this clone: The same CDR3 is also encoded by other DNA sequences in this sample. The genes are TRBV5-1 and TRBJ1-4; the match to TRBD1 covers 7 bases. The germline V gene encodes CDR1 SGHRS and CDR2 YFSETQ. There are 14 residues in the CDR3. V was clipped by 4 bases and J by 2 bases; unmatched bases: 2. This CDR3 reads CASSLQGTNEKLFF. CDR3 sequence (DNA): TGCGCCAGCAGCCTACAGGGGACTAATGAAAAACTGTTTTTT.

This rearrangement joins TRBV5-5 to TRBJ1-1; possible D gene TRBD1, 5 bases. CDR1 SGHKS and CDR2 YYEKEE come from the germline V gene (reference sequence). This CDR3 has 13 residues. V gave up 3 bases and J gave up 4 bases, with 10 bases separating them. Here the CDR3 DNA reads TGTGCCAGCAGCTCAGGGAGGGGCACTGAAGCTTTCTTT. Translated, it gives CASSSGRGTEAFF.

The rearrangement joins TRBV6-5 to TRBJ2-1; 13 nucleotides align to TRBD2. Germline loops: CDR1 MNHEY, CDR2 SVGAGI. V was clipped by 6 bases and J by 5 bases; unmatched bases: 1. The CDR3 is 14 residues long. CDR3 region: CASRGLAGNNEQFF. The CDR3 bases are TGTGCCAGCAGGGGACTAGCGGGGAACAATGAGCAGTTCTTC.

The V and J genes are TRBV7-9 and TRBJ1-5; D is ambiguous. The ends were cut back, 3 bases at V and 5 bases at J, with 14 bases in the middle. This CDR3 contains 15 residues. Germline values: CDR1 SEHNR, CDR2 FQNEAQ (reference sequence). The chain's CDR3 is CASSLGNSGHQPQHF. The CDR3 bases are TGTGCCAGCAGCTTGGGAAACAGCGGGCATCAGCCCCAGCATTTT. The variable domain in full, completed from reference TRBV7-9 and TRBJ1-5, reads DTGVSQNPRHKITKRGQNVTFRCDPISEHNRLYWYRQTLGQGPEFLTYFQNEAQLEKSRLLSDRFSAERPKGSFSTLEIQRTEQGDSAMYLCASSLGNSGHQPQHFGDGTRLSIL.

This chain connects TRBV6-6 to TRBJ1-2; 9 bases are shared with TRBD1. Germline CDR1 and CDR2: MNHNY and SVGAGI (reference sequence). The CDR3 covers 14 residues. Trimming removed 6 bases from V and 4 bases from J; junction bases left unmatched: 6. The DNA for the CDR3 is TGTGCCAGCAGGGGACAGGGTCGGTCCTATGGCTACACCTTC. This translates into CASRGQGRSYGYTF.

This clone has more than one count but fewer than ten. CDR3 coding DNA: TGCGCCAGCAGCTCCCTAGGACTCCCTGGGGATACGCAGTATTTT. This codes for CASSSLGLPGDTQYF. V usage is TRBV4-1 and J usage is TRBJ2-3; tentatively, D is TRBD2 (5 bases). From germline, CDR1 is MGHRA and CDR2 YSYEKL. The CDR3 spans 15 residues. Trimming shortened V by 5 bases and J by 6 bases, and 18 bases separated the two germline ends.

The rearrangement joins TRBV5-1 to TRBJ1-4; 10 nucleotides match TRBD1. The CDR3 covers 14 residues. Germline V lookup: CDR1 SGHRS, CDR2 YFSETQ. The J segment lost 7 bases and the V segment lost 4 bases, leaving 4 bases of the junction unmatched. CDR3 loop: CASSAGQGGEKLFF. In DNA, the CDR3 is TGCGCCAGCAGCGCCGGACAGGGGGGTGAAAAACTGTTTTTT.

The chain combines TRBV4-3 with TRBJ2-4; D is possibly TRBD2 (7 bases). V was cut by 0 bases and J by 1 base, with 19 bases left in between. Germline V CDR1 and CDR2: LGHNA, YSLEER. The CDR3 totals 19 residues. The CDR3 region is CASSQDLPGRGAAKNIQYF. Here the CDR3 DNA reads TGCGCCAGCAGCCAAGATCTTCCAGGGAGGGGGGCGGCCAAAAACATTCAGTACTTC.

The chain is built from TRBV27 and TRBJ2-7, with D hard to call. Germline CDR1 MNHEY, CDR2 SMNVEV (reference sequence). CDR3 size: 11 residues. The V and J ends lost 5 bases and 2 bases respectively, with 4 bases between them. CDR3 region: CASSPAYEQYF. The CDR3 bases are TGTGCCAGCAGTCCAGCCTACGAGCAGTACTTC.